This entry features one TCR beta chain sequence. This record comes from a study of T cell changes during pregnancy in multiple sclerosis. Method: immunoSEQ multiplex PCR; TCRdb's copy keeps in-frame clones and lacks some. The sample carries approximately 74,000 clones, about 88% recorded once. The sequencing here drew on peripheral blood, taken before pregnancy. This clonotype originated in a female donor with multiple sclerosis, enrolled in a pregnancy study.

The CDR3 region is CASSQDPQNVAGVSSNEQFF. The CDR3 DNA reads TGTGCCAGCAGCCAAGATCCCCAGAACGTGGCGGGAGTTAGTAGCAATGAGCAGTTCTTC. The chain recombines TRBV4-2 with TRBJ2-1, with 7 bases aligning to TRBD2. V was pared by 0 bases and J by 6 bases, with 20 bases of the junction left unmatched. The germline V gene encodes CDR1 LGHNA and CDR2 YNFKEQ. The length of the CDR3 is 20 residues.